The clone carrying this T cell receptor beta chain turned up a few times. The data belong to a study of blood T cell repertoires in COVID-19. Whole-study context: The United States, Italy and Spain were the sources of the acute and convalescent COVID-19 samples. Sample material is recorded as cDNA or gDNA derived from T cells, B-cell-depleted T cells, or PBMCs.

Authors' analysis steps: Amplification of reference gene primers provided the estimated nucleated cell counts. Data came from immunoSEQ multiplex PCR; TCRdb stores just in-frame clones and leaves some out. The DNA gave D and trimming, while V, J and clone size come from that table. The data hold 220,000 or so clones, with 70% to 90% observed a single time. Specimen: peripheral blood. The TCR originated in a man aged 50-60 years who had recovered from COVID-19.

The CDR3 sequence: CAWRGGGTEAGELFF. CDR3 coding DNA: TGTGCCTGGAGGGGTGGAGGGACTGAAGCCGGGGAGCTGTTTTTT. The chain uses TRBV30 and TRBJ2-2; weak D call: TRBD2 (6 bases). Looked up from germline, CDR1 is GTSNPN and CDR2 is SVGIG (reference sequence). V lost 3 bases, J lost 6 bases, and 17 bases lay in between. The CDR3 runs to 15 residues.